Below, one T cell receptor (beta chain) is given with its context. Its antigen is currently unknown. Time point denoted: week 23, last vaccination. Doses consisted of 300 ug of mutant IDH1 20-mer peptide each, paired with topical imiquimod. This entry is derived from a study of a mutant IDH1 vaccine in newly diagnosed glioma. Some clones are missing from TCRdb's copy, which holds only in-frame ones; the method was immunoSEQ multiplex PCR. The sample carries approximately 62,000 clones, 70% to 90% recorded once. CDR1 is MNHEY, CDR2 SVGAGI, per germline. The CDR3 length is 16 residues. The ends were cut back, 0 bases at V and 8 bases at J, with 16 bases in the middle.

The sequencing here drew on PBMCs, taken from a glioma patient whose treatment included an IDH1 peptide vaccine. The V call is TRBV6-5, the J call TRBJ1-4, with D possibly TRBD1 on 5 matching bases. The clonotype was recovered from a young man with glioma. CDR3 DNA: TGTGCCAGCAGTTACTCGCAGGGCGTGAAATACGAAAAACTGTTTTTT. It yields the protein CASSYSQGVKYEKLFF.